The 24 T cell receptor beta chains below were found in one sample sequenced in a study of T cell repertoires in cytomegalovirus infection. In TCRdb, the reads were re-called with MiXCR into one record per CDR3 protein. The sample shows 310,000 or so distinct CDR3 sequences, 25% of them seen only once. For these TCRs, the target antigens are not known. The input for sequencing was cultured PBMCs, taken from culture after CMV antigen stimulation. Receptor source: a human donor in good health (CMV status not recorded). Some clones in this sample may be carry-over from other donors' samples.

V gene TRBV28 combines with J gene TRBJ2-7, with D tentatively TRBD1 (5 bases). The CDR3 loop spans 17 amino acids. V was shortened by 7 bases and J by 0 bases, with 22 bases between the two germline ends. Germline CDR1 and CDR2: MDHEN and SYDVKM. The CDR3 region has the DNA TGTGCCAGCACCCGAAGGGGTTCAGGACGGATCTCCTACGAGCAGTACTTC. This sequence encodes CASTRRGSGRISYEQYF.

This clonotype occurred a few times. The chain employs TRBV12-3 or TRBV12-4 and TRBJ2-1; D might be TRBD1 (5 bases). V was cut by 3 bases and J by 10 bases, with 16 bases left in between. There are 14 residues in the CDR3. CDR3 in DNA: TGTGCCAGCAGTTTCGGCCTAGGGGATAGGGAGCAGTTCTTC. As protein: CASSFGLGDREQFF.

This clonotype came up many times. The rearrangement joins TRBV7-2 to TRBJ2-3; no firm D call. The CDR3 runs 13 residues. In germline, CDR1 is SGHTA, CDR2 FQGNSA. Trimming cost V 4 bases and J 2 bases, with 7 bases left between them. The CDR3 bases are TGTGCCAGCAGCTCAGGCAACACAGATACGCAGTATTTT. This gives the protein CASSSGNTDTQYF.

This chain connects TRBV27 to TRBJ2-5; 12 bases map to TRBD2. V gave up 6 bases and J gave up 5 bases; unmatched junction bases: 7. Germline-derived CDR1 and CDR2 are MNHEY and SMNVEV (reference sequence). The CDR3 is 15 residues long. The DNA for the CDR3 is TGTGCCAGCAGAGAGGGACTAGCGGGTGTGGAGACCCAGTACTTC. Its translation is CASREGLAGVETQYF.

The chain joins TRBV10-3 to TRBJ2-3, with TRBD2 as a possible D gene (5 bases). Germline V gene lookup returns CDR1 ENHRY and CDR2 SYGVKD. V lost 2 bases to trimming and J lost 0 bases, with 12 bases between them. The CDR3 sequence is 16 residues long. The CDR3 spells CAISERGFPSTDTQYF. CDR3 DNA sequence: TGTGCCATCAGTGAGCGGGGATTCCCTAGCACAGATACGCAGTATTTT.

The gene calls are TRBV12-3 or TRBV12-4 and TRBJ2-5, with 10 bases identical to TRBD2. The CDR3 totals 15 residues. V lost 3 bases, J lost 5 bases, and 6 bases stayed unmatched. The CDR3 region has the DNA TGTGCCAGCAGTTTTCTGGGACTAGCGTACGAGACCCAGTACTTC. Protein product: CASSFLGLAYETQYF.

This clonotype was seen a handful of times. J is TRBJ2-7 and V is TRBV11-3, with 10 bases that match TRBD1. The junction had 4 bases not matched to a gene; V was cut back by 5 bases and J by 0 bases. This CDR3 is built from 15 residues. In germline, CDR1 is SGHNT, CDR2 YENEEA. The CDR3 coding sequence is TGTGCCAGCAGCCCCGGGACAGGGGCCTCCTACGAGCAGTACTTC. Its translation: CASSPGTGASYEQYF.

The chain links TRBV6-2 or TRBV6-3 to TRBJ1-4; D is unresolved. Per the germline V gene, CDR1 is MNHEY and CDR2 is SVGEGT. The CDR3 has 13 amino acids. V shed 10 bases and J shed 7 bases, with 16 bases lying between them. CDR3 residues: CAISPYRGEKLFF. The CDR3 nucleotides are TGTGCCATCTCGCCCTACAGAGGTGAAAAACTGTTTTTT.

The CDR3 DNA follows: TGCGCCAGCAGCCAAGATCCCGGGGCAGTGATGAACACTGAAGCTTTCTTT. It encodes CASSQDPGAVMNTEAFF. The rearrangement uses TRBV4-3 and TRBJ1-1, with D perhaps matching TRBD1 (5 bases). V was clipped by 0 bases and J by 0 bases, with 14 bases between them. Per the germline V gene, CDR1 is LGHNA and CDR2 is YSLEER. The CDR3 extends over 17 amino acids.

This clonotype came up a few times. The chain couples TRBV19 to TRBJ2-3; the D is unclear. Trimming left V 5 bases short and J 6 bases short, with 9 bases between. Germline V gene sequence: CDR1 LNHDA, CDR2 SQIVND (reference sequence). This CDR3 region has 12 residues. CDR3 sequence (DNA): TGTGCCAGTAGTCGACTTATGGATACGCAGTATTTT. Its protein product is CASSRLMDTQYF.

The chain is built from TRBV19 and TRBJ2-4; the D gene could be TRBD1 or TRBD2 (5 bases each). Trimming took 3 bases from V and 6 from J, leaving 18 bases between them. The CDR3 covers 16 residues. The germline V gene encodes CDR1 LNHDA and CDR2 SQIVND (reference sequence). The CDR3 sequence is CASSIGAGTDRNIQYF. DNA for the CDR3: TGTGCCAGTAGTATCGGGGCAGGTACGGATCGAAACATTCAGTACTTC.

This rearrangement joins TRBV7-2 to TRBJ2-1, with TRBD2 matching 9 bases. V dropped 5 bases and J dropped 5; count of bases not matched to a gene: 7. The CDR3 totals 15 residues. Per the germline V gene, CDR1 is SGHTA and CDR2 is FQGNSA. As DNA, the CDR3 is TGTGCCAGCAGCCTAAGGACTAGCGCTAACAATGAGCAGTTCTTC. Its protein product is CASSLRTSANNEQFF.

In its sample, this clonotype was seen a few times. The rearrangement uses TRBV30 and TRBJ2-1; the match to TRBD2 covers 11 bases. V was clipped by 4 bases and J by 6 bases; unmatched bases: 20. Germline V gene data show CDR1 as GTSNPN and CDR2 as SVGIG (reference sequence). This CDR3 is 19 amino acids long. The CDR3 protein is CAWTQWGLADPFIGNEQFF. In DNA, the CDR3 is TGTGCCTGGACCCAGTGGGGACTAGCGGACCCCTTCATTGGCAATGAGCAGTTCTTC.

This clonotype was seen more than once but under ten times. This sequence joins TRBV19 and TRBJ2-1; 9 positions match TRBD1. Germline V gives CDR1 LNHDA, CDR2 SQIVND (reference sequence). The CDR3 is 16 residues long. V dropped 6 bases and J dropped 5; count of bases not matched to a gene: 11. The CDR3 region is CASRPRTGDKNNEQFF. The CDR3 region has the DNA TGTGCCAGTAGACCACGGACAGGGGATAAAAACAATGAGCAGTTCTTC.

In this sample, this clonotype turned up a few times. This sequence joins TRBV12-5 and TRBJ1-1, with D perhaps TRBD1 (6 bases). Germline V gene sequence: CDR1 LGHNT, CDR2 FRNRAP. This CDR3 contains 16 residues. Trimming took 3 bases from V and 5 from J, leaving 19 bases between them. The DNA for the CDR3 is TGTGCTAGTGGTTTCCACATAGGGGGGATAGGAACTGAAGCTTTCTTT. This sequence encodes CASGFHIGGIGTEAFF.

The chain joins TRBV5-4 to TRBJ1-1; D is perhaps TRBD1 (5 bases). This CDR3 is 14 amino acids long. Germline V gene sequence: CDR1 SGHNT, CDR2 YYREEE (reference sequence). Trimming shortened V by 1 base and J by 0 bases, and 7 bases separated the two germline ends. For the CDR3, the DNA is TGTGCCAGCAGCTTGATGGGGCTGAACACTGAAGCTTTCTTT. This sequence encodes CASSLMGLNTEAFF.

This clonotype has ten or more counts. The chain employs TRBV19 and TRBJ2-5, with 9 bases that match TRBD2. Germline CDR1 is LNHDA and CDR2 is SQIVND (reference sequence). V was pared by 9 bases and J by 5 bases, with 16 bases of the junction left unmatched. The CDR3 loop spans 16 amino acids. The chain's CDR3 is CARPRMAGGSNETQYF. The DNA of the CDR3 is TGTGCCAGACCTCGAATGGCGGGAGGGTCGAACGAGACCCAGTACTTC.

The table lists this clonotype with a few counts. The genes are TRBV2 and TRBJ2-5; 9 nucleotides line up with TRBD2. From germline, CDR1 is SNHLY and CDR2 FYNNEI. V lost 3 bases, J lost 3 bases, and 2 bases stayed unmatched. The CDR3 is 14 amino acids. In DNA, the CDR3 is TGTGCCAGCAGTGAGGCGGGAGGGGAAGAGACCCAGTACTTC. Translation gives CASSEAGGEETQYF. Looking up the rest from reference TRBV2 and TRBJ2-5 gives the full variable domain: EPEVTQTPSHQVTQMGQEVILRCVPISNHLYFYWYRQILGQKVEFLVSFYNNEISEKSEIFDDQFSVERPDGSNFTLKIRSTKLEDSAMYFCASSEAGGEETQYFGPGTRLLVL.

This clonotype was recorded a few times. The chain employs TRBV7-2 and TRBJ2-1; a weak D match, TRBD2 (5 bases). The CDR3 spans 13 residues. V lost 5 bases and J lost 5, with 10 bases in between. Per germline, CDR1 SGHTA and CDR2 FQGNSA. The CDR3 DNA is TGTGCCAGCAGCCCCGGGATAAACAATGAGCAGTTCTTC. Protein sequence: CASSPGINNEQFF.

The chain combines TRBV30 with TRBJ1-6; maybe TRBD1 (6 bases). This CDR3 is 14 amino acids long. Trimming removed 4 bases at V and 9 bases at J, with 16 bases between. The germline V gene has CDR1 GTSNPN and CDR2 SVGIG (reference sequence). CDR3 nucleotides: TGTGCCTGGAATAAAGGGGGAGGAGGTTCACCCCTCCACTTT. Translation gives CAWNKGGGGSPLHF.

Many counts were recorded for this clonotype. In DNA, the CDR3 is TGTGCCAGCAGCTTCAACGGGGGGTACAATCAGCCCCAGCATTTT. Amino acid sequence: CASSFNGGYNQPQHF. V usage is TRBV7-2 and J usage is TRBJ1-5; a weak D match, TRBD1 (5 bases). Deletions cut 3 bases from V and 3 bases from J, with 12 bases between. Germline V lookup: CDR1 SGHTA, CDR2 FQGNSA. CDR3 length: 15 residues.

The genes are TRBV11-2 and TRBJ2-2; 9 bases fit TRBD1. The CDR3 length is 17 residues. CDR1 is SGHAT, CDR2 FQNNGV, per germline. Trimming removed 5 bases from V and 1 base from J; junction bases left unmatched: 8. As DNA, the CDR3 is TGTGCCAGCAGCCCACACTCGGGACAGGGGAACACCGGGGAGCTGTTTTTT. Translating gives CASSPHSGQGNTGELFF.

The rearrangement joins TRBV27 to TRBJ2-1; D uncertain. This CDR3 region has 14 residues. Germline V gene sequence: CDR1 MNHEY, CDR2 SMNVEV (reference sequence). The V and J ends lost 5 bases and 9 bases respectively, with 17 bases between them. CDR3 residues: CASSPAAAHFEQFF. The DNA for the CDR3 is TGTGCCAGCAGTCCGGCGGCAGCGCACTTTGAGCAGTTCTTC.

This CDR3 is CASSMWSPGLRELFF. As DNA, the CDR3 is TGTGCCAGTAGTATGTGGTCCCCAGGACTCCGGGAGCTGTTTTTT. The V gene is TRBV19, the J gene TRBJ2-2; tentative D call: TRBD2 (5 bases). V was cut by 3 bases and J by 9 bases, with 17 bases left in between. The CDR3 runs 15 residues. Germline assignment: CDR1 LNHDA and CDR2 SQIVND (reference sequence).